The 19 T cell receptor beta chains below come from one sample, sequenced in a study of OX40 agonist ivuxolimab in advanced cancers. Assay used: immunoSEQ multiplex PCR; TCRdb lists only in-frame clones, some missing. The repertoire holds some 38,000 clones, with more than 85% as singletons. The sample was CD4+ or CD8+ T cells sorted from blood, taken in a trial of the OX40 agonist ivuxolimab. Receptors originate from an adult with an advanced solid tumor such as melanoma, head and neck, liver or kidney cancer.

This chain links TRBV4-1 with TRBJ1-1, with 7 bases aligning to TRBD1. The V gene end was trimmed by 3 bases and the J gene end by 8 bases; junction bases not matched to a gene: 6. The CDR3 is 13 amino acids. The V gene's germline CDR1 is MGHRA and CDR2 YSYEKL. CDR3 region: CASSQGQSDEAFF. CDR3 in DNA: TGCGCCAGCAGCCAGGGACAGTCGGACGAAGCTTTCTTT.

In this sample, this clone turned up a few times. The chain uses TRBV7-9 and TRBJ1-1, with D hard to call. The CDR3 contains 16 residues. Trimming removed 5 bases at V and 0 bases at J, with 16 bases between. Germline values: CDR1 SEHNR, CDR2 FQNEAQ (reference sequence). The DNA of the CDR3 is TGTGCCAGCAGCCCCTCTCCTGTGGGCATGAACACTGAAGCTTTCTTT. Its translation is CASSPSPVGMNTEAFF.

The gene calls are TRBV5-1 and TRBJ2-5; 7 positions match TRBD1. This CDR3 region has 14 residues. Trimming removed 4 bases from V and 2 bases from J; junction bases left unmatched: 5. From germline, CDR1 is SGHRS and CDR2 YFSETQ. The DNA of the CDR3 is TGCGCCAGCAGCACCGGGACAGAACAAGAGACCCAGTACTTC. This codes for CASSTGTEQETQYF.

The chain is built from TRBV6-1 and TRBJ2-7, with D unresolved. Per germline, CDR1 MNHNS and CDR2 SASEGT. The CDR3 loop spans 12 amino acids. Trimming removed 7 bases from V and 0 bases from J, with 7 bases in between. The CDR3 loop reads CASMDLSYEQYF. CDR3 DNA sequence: TGTGCCAGCATGGACCTCTCCTACGAGCAGTACTTC.

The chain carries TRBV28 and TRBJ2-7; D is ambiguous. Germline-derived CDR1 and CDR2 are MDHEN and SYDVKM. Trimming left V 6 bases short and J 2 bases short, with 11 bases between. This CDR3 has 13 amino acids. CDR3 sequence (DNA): TGTGCCAGCAGCCCTGCAACGGCCTACGAGCAGTACTTC. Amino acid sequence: CASSPATAYEQYF.

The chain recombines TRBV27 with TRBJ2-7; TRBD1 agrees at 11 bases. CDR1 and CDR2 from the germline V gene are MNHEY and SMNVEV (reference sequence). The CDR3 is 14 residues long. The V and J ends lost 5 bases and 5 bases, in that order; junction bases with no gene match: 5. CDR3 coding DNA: TGTGCCAGCAGTCCTCGGACAGGGGGCGACGAGCAGTACTTC. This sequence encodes CASSPRTGGDEQYF.

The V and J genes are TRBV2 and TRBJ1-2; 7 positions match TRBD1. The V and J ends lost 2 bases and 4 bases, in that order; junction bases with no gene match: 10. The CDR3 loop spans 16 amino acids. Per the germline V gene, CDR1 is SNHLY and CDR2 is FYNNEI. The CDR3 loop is CASSESWDSPPYGYTF. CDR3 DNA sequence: TGTGCCAGCAGTGAAAGCTGGGACAGCCCGCCCTATGGCTACACCTTC.

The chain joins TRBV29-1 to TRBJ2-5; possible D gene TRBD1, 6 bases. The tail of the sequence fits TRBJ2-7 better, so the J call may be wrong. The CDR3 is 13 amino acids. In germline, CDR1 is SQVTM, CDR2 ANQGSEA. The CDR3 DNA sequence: TGCAGCACGTCCCAGGGGACCGGGTACGAGCAGTACTTC. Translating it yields CSTSQGTGYEQYF.

The CDR3 coding sequence is TGTGCCAGCAGTGAAGTAGTCTCCTACGAGCAGTACTTC. Encoded protein: CASSEVVSYEQYF. The chain employs TRBV6-1 and TRBJ2-7; no clear D. The CDR3 is 13 residues long. V was trimmed by 1 base and J by 0 bases, leaving 4 bases between them. From germline, CDR1 is MNHNS and CDR2 SASEGT.

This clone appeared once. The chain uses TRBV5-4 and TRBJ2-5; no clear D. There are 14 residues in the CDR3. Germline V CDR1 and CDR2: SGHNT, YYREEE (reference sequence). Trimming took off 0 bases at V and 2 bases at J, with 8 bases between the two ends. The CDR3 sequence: CASSLAGGQETQYF. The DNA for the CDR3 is TGTGCCAGCAGCTTGGCAGGTGGGCAAGAGACCCAGTACTTC.

For the CDR3, the DNA is TGTGCCAGCAGCCCCCGCGAGAGACTAGCGGCTCAAACCGGGGAGCTGTTTTTT. This sequence encodes CASSPRERLAAQTGELFF. The V call is TRBV9, the J call TRBJ2-2, with TRBD2 matching over 9 bases. Germline assignment: CDR1 SGDLS and CDR2 YYNGEE. V was clipped by 4 bases and J by 5 bases; unmatched bases: 15. The CDR3 totals 18 residues. The full variable domain, completed using reference TRBV9 and TRBJ2-2, is DSGVTQTPKHLITATGQRVTLRCSPRSGDLSVYWYQQSLDQGLQFLIQYYNGEERAKGNILERFSAQQFPDLHSELNLSSLELGDSALYFCASSPRERLAAQTGELFFGEGSRLTVL.

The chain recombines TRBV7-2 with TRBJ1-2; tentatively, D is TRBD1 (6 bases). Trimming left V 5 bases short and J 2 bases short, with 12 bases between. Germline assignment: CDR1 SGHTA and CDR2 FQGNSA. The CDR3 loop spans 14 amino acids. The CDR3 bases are TGTGCCAGCAGCCTAGACAGGTTCAACTATGGCTACACCTTC. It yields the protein CASSLDRFNYGYTF.

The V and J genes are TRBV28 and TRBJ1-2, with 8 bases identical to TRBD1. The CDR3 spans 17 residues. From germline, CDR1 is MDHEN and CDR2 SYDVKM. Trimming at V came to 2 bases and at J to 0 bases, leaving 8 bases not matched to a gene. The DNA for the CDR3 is TGTGCCAGCAGTTTAACGGGACAGGACGGAGCTAACTATGGCTACACCTTC. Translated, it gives CASSLTGQDGANYGYTF.

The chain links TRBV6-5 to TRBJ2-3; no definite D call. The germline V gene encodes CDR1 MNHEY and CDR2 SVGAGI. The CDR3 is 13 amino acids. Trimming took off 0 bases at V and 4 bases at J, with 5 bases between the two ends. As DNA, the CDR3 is TGTGCCAGCAGTTACTCGCTCCCAGATACGCAGTATTTT. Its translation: CASSYSLPDTQYF.

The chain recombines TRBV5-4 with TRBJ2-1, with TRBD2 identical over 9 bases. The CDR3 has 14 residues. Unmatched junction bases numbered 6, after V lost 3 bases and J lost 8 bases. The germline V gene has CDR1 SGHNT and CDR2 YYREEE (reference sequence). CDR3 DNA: TGTGCCAGCAGCTGGGGGCGGGAGGGAGATGAGCAGTTCTTC. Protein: CASSWGREGDEQFF.

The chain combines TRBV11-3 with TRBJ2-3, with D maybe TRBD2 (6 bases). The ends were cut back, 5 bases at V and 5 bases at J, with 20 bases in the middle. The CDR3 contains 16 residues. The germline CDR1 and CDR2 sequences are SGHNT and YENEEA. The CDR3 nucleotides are TGTGCCAGCAGCCCCACCGGGAGCCCCGGGGGAGATACGCAGTATTTT. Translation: CASSPTGSPGGDTQYF.

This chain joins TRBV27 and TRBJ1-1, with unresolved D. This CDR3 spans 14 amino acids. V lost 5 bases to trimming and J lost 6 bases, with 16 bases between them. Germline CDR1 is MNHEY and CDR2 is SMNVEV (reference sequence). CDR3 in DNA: TGTGCCAGCAGTCCCCCCTCGGTATACCCTGAAGCTTTCTTT. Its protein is CASSPPSVYPEAFF.

CDR3 bases: TGTGCCAGTAGTACCTCCCCAGGGGCCACATTGGGTGAGCAGTTCTTC. Protein product: CASSTSPGATLGEQFF. The rearrangement uses TRBV19 and TRBJ2-1; possible D gene TRBD1, 6 bases. Trimming cost V 4 bases and J 9 bases, with 22 bases left between them. The CDR3 is 16 amino acids. Germline-derived CDR1 and CDR2 are LNHDA and SQIVND (reference sequence).

The CDR3 reads CASSVDGFNTGELFF. The CDR3 nucleotides are TGTGCCAGCAGCGTGGATGGATTTAACACCGGGGAGCTGTTTTTT. The gene calls are TRBV9 and TRBJ2-2, with unresolved D. Per the germline V gene, CDR1 is SGDLS and CDR2 is YYNGEE. This CDR3 is built from 15 residues. V gave up 2 bases and J gave up 2 bases, with 10 bases separating them.